The T cell receptor beta chain described here comes from a study of T-cell reconstitution after alpha-beta-depleted transplantation in children. The germline V gene encodes CDR1 ENHRY and CDR2 SYGVKD. Trimming at V came to 1 base and at J to 4 bases, leaving 5 bases not matched to a gene. The CDR3 has 15 amino acids. In this sample, this clonotype turned up a few times. The TCRbeta library incorporated unique molecular identifiers. TCRdb used MiXCR to reprocess the PCR reads, holding one entry per CDR3 protein. The sample shows 350,000 to 500,000 distinct CDR3 sequences, over 40% of them seen only once.

This sequence was found in a girl aged 2 to 9 with aplastic anemia, due to receive a stem cell transplant. This sequence joins TRBV10-3 and TRBJ2-3, with 7 nucleotides matching TRBD2. The sample was PBMCs, taken before TCRalphabeta/CD19-depleted stem cell transplant. CDR3 sequence (DNA): TGTGCCATCAGTGAGTTGCGGGAGCATCCAGATACGCAGTATTTT. This codes for CAISELREHPDTQYF.